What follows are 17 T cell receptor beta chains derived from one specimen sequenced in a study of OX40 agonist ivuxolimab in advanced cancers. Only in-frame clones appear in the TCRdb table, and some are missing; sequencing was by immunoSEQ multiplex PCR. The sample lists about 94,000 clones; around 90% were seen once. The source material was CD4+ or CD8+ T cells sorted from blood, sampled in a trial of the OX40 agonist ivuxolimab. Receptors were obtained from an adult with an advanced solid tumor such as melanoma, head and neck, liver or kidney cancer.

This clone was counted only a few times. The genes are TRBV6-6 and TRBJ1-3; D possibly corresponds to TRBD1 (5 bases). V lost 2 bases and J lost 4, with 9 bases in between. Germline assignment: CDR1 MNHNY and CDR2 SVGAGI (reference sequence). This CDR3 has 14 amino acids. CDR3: CASSYRGYGNTIYF. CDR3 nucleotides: TGTGCCAGCAGTTACAGGGGATACGGAAACACCATATATTTT.

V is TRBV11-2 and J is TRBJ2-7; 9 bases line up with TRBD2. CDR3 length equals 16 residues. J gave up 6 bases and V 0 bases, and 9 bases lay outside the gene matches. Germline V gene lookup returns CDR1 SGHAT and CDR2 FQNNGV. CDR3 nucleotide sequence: TGTGCCAGCAGCTTAGATCGTCTAGCGGGGTCGTTCGAGCAGTACTTC. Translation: CASSLDRLAGSFEQYF.

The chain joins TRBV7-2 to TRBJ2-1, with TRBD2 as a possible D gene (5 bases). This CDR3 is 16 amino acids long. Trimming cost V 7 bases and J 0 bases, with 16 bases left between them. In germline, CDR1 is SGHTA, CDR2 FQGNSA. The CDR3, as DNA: TGTGCCAGCACCCCGCGGGCAGCAAGCTCCTACAATGAGCAGTTCTTC. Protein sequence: CASTPRAASSYNEQFF.

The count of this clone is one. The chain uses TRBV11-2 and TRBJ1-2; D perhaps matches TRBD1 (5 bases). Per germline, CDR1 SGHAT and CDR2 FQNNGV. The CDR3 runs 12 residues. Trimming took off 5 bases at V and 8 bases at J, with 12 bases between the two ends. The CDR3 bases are TGTGCCAGCAGCCCGGGACCTCCGGGCTACACCTTC. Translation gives CASSPGPPGYTF.

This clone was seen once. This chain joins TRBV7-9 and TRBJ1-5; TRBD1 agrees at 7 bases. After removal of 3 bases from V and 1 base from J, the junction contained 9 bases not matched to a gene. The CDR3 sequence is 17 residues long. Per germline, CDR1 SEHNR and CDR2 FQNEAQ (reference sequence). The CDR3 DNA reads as TGTGCCAGCAGCTTCTCCACCGGGACAGTGAGCAATCAGCCCCAGCATTTT. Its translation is CASSFSTGTVSNQPQHF.

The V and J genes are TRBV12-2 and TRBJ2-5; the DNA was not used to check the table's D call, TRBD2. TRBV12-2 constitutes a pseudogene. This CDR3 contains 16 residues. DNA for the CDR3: TGTGCAAGTCGCGAAGGGACTAGCGCCGCCCAAGAGACCCAGTACTTC. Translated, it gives CASREGTSAAQETQYF.

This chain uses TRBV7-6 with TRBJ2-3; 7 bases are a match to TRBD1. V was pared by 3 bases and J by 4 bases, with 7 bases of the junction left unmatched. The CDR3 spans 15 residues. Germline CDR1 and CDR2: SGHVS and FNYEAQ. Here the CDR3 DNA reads TGTGCCAGCAGCTTGACCGTAACAGGGGCAGATACGCAGTATTTT. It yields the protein CASSLTVTGADTQYF.

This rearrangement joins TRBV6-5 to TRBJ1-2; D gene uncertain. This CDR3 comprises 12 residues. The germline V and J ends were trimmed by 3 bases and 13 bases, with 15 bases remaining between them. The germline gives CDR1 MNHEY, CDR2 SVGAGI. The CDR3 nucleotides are TGTGCCAGCAGTTATAGCCGGGCCTCCCCCACCTTC. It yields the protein CASSYSRASPTF.

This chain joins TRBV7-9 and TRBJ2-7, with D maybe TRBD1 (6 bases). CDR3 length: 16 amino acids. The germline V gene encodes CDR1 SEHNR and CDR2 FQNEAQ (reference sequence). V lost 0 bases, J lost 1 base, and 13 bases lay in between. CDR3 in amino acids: CASSLALGASSYEQYF. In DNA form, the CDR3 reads TGTGCCAGCAGCTTAGCTCTGGGGGCCAGTTCCTACGAGCAGTACTTC. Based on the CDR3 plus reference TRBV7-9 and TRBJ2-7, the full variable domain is DTGVSQNPRHKITKRGQNVTFRCDPISEHNRLYWYRQTLGQGPEFLTYFQNEAQLEKSRLLSDRFSAERPKGSFSTLEIQRTEQGDSAMYLCASSLALGASSYEQYFGPGTRLTVT.

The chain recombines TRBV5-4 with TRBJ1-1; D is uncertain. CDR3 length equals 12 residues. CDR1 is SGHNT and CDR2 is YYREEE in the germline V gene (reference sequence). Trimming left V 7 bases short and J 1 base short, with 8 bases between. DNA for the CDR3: TGTGCCAGCTCCCGACAGAACACTGAAGCTTTCTTT. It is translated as CASSRQNTEAFF.

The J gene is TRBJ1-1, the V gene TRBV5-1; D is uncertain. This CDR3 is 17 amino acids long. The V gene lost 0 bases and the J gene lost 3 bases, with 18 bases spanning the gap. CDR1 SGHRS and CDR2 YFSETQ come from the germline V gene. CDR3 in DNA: TGCGCCAGCAGCTTGGCGGCTAAGGGTCGTTGGGACACTGAAGCTTTCTTT. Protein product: CASSLAAKGRWDTEAFF.

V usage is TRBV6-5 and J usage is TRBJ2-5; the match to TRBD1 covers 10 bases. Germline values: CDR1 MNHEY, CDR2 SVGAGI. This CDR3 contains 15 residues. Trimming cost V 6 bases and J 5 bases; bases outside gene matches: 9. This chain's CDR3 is CASRKGTGEWETQYF. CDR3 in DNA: TGTGCCAGCAGGAAAGGGACAGGGGAGTGGGAGACCCAGTACTTC.

The CDR3 loop is CASSLAPGNTGELFF. As DNA, the CDR3 is TGCGCCAGCAGCTTGGCGCCGGGGAACACCGGGGAGCTGTTTTTT. This chain uses TRBV5-1 with TRBJ2-2; D ambiguous. The CDR3 runs 15 residues. The V gene's germline CDR1 is SGHRS and CDR2 YFSETQ. V shed 0 bases and J shed 1 base, with 7 bases lying between them.

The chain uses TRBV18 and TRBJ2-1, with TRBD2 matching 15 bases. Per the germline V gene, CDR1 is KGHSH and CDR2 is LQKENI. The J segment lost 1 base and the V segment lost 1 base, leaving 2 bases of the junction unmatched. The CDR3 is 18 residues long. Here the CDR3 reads CASSPRGLAGGSYNEQFF. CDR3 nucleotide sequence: TGTGCCAGCTCACCACGCGGACTAGCGGGGGGGTCCTACAATGAGCAGTTCTTC.

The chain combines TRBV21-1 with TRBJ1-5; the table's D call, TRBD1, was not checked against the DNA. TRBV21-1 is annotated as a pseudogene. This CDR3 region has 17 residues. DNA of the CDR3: TGTGCCAGCAGCAAAGTCCGAGTGACAGGGGGGCTTCAGCCCCAGCATTTT. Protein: CASSKVRVTGGLQPQHF.

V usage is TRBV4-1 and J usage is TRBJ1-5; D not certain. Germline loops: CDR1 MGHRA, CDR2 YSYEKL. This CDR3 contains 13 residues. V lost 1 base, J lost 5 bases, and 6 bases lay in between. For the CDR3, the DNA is TGCGCCAGCAGCCAAGGCGGAGATCAGCCCCAGCATTTT. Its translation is CASSQGGDQPQHF.

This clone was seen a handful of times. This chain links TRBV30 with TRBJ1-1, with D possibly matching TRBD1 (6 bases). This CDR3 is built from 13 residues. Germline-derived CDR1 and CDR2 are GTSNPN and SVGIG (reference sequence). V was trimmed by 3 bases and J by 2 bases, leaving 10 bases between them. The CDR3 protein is CAWRRGFNTEAFF. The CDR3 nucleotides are TGTGCCTGGAGGAGGGGGTTTAACACTGAAGCTTTCTTT. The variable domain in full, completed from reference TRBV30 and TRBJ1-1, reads SQTIHQWPATLVQPVGSPLSLECTVEGTSNPNLYWYRQAAGRGLQLLFYSVGIGQISSEVPQNLSASRPQDRQFILSSKKLLLSDSGFYLCAWRRGFNTEAFFGQGTRLTVV.